The present T cell receptor (beta chain) was sequenced within a study of tumor T cells in aggressive B-cell lymphoma. Repertoires were generated with immunoSEQ multiplex PCR, while TCRdb's copy carries only in-frame clones and drops some. The repertoire holds about 3,200 clones, around 91% seen once, with about 7.7% in the top ten. A remark on this clone: One end of the junction is discordant with germline, which a read error may explain.

The CDR3 has 16 residues. Germline V CDR1 and CDR2: LGHNA, YNFKEQ. This TCR came from an adult with diffuse large B cell lymphoma. The sample taken for sequencing was tumor tissue. The chain employs TRBV4-2 and TRBJ1-1; 11 bases are shared with TRBD1. The CDR3 DNA follows: TGTGCCAGCAGCGGCCGGGGACAGGGGGAGGGCACTAAAGCTTTCTTT. It encodes CASSGRGQGEGTKAFF.